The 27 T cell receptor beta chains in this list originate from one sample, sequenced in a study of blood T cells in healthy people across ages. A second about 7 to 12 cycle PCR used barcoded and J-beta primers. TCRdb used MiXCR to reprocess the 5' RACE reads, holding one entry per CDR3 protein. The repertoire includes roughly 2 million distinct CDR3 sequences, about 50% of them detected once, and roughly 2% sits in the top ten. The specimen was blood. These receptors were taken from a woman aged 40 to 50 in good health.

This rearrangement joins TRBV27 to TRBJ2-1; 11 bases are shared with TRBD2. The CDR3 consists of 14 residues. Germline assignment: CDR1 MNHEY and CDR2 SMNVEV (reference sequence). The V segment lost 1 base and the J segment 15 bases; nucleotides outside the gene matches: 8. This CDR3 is CASSLLAGGLLLFF. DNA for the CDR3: TGTGCCAGCAGTTTATTAGCGGGGGGGCTACTTCTGTTCTTC.

The CDR3 DNA sequence: TGTGCCAGTAGCCAAACAGGGCGCTCACCCCTCCACTTT. This encodes CASSQTGRSPLHF. The chain combines TRBV28 with TRBJ1-6, with D perhaps TRBD1 (6 bases). Per germline, CDR1 MDHEN and CDR2 SYDVKM. CDR3 length equals 13 residues. The ends were cut back, 9 bases at V and 10 bases at J, with 16 bases in the middle.

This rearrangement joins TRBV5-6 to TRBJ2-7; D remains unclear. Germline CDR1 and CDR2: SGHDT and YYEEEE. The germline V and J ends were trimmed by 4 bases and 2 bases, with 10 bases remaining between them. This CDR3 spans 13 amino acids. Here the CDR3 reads CASSGYRAYEQYF. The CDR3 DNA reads TGTGCCAGCAGCGGGTATAGAGCCTACGAGCAGTACTTC.

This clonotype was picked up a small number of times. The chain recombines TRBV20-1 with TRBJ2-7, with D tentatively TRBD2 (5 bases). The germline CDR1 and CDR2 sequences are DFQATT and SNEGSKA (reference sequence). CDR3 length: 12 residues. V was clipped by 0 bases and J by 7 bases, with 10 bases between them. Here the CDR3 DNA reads TGCAGTGCTAGAGATCACGGCGGGGAGCAGTACTTC. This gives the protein CSARDHGGEQYF.

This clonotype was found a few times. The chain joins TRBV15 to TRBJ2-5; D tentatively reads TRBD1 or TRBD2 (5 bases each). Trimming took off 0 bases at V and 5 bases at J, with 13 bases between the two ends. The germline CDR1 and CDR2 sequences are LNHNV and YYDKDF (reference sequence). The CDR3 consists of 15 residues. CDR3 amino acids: CATSREDQRGETQYF. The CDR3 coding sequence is TGTGCCACCAGCAGAGAAGATCAGAGGGGCGAGACCCAGTACTTC. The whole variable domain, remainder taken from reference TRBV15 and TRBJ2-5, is DAMVIQNPRYQVTQFGKPVTLSCSQTLNHNVMYWYQQKSSQAPKLLFHYYDKDFNNEADTPDNFQSRRPNTSFCFLDIRSPGLGDTAMYLCATSREDQRGETQYFGPGTRLLVL.

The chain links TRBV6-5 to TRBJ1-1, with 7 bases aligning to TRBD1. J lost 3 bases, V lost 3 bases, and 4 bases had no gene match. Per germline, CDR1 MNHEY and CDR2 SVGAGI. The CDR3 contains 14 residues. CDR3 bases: TGTGCCAGCAGTTATTACAGGGGCGACACTGAAGCTTTCTTT. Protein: CASSYYRGDTEAFF.

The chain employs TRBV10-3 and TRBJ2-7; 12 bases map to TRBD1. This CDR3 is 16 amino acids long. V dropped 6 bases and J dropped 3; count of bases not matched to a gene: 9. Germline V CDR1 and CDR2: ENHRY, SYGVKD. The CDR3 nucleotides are TGTGCCATCAGCGACCCGGGACAGGGGGCGATCTACGAGCAGTACTTC. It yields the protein CAISDPGQGAIYEQYF.

The CDR3 DNA sequence: TGTGCCAGCTCACCTATGGGACAGCAAGAGACCCAGTACTTC. Protein: CASSPMGQQETQYF. This chain uses TRBV18 with TRBJ2-5; TRBD1 agrees at 7 bases. Losses at the gene ends were 3 bases for V and 2 bases for J; bases not matched to a gene: 3. The V gene's germline CDR1 is KGHSH and CDR2 LQKENI. The CDR3 runs 14 residues.

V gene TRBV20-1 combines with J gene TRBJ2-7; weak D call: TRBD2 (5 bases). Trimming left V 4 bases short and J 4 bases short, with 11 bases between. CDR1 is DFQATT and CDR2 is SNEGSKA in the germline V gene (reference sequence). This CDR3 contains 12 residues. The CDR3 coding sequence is TGCAGTGCTACCCGGGAAGGTTACGAGCAGTACTTC. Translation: CSATREGYEQYF.

CDR3 nucleotides: TGTGCCAGCAGACCCTACTCGGGTGAGCAGTTCTTC. Residues: CASRPYSGEQFF. The chain employs TRBV6-2 or TRBV6-3 and TRBJ2-1, with no clear D. Germline assignment: CDR1 MNHEY and CDR2 SVGEGT. The CDR3 totals 12 residues. V lost 6 bases, J lost 9 bases, and 12 bases lay in between.

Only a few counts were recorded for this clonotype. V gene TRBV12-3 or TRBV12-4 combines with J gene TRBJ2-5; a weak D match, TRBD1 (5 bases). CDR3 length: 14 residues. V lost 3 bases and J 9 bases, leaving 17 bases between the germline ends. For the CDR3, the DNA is TGTGCCAGCAGTTTTAGGACCGCCGGCAGGGCCCAGTACTTC. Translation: CASSFRTAGRAQYF.

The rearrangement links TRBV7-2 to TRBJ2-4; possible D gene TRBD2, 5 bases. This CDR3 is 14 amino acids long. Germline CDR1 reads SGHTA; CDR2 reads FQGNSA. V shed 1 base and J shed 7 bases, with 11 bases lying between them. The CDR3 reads CASSLGTSANIQYF. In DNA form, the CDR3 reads TGTGCCAGCAGCTTAGGGACTTCCGCCAACATTCAGTACTTC.

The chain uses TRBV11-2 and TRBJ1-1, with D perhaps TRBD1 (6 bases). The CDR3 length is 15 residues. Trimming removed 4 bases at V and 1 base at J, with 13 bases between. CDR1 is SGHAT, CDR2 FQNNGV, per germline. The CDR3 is CASSSTGIGNTEAFF. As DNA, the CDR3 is TGTGCCAGCAGCTCCACAGGGATTGGGAACACTGAAGCTTTCTTT.

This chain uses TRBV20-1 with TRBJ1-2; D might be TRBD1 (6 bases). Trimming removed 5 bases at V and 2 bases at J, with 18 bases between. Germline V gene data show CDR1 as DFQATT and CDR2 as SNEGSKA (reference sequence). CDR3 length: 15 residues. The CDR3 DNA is TGCAGTGCTCGGGGGGATTACAGGGAAAACTATGGCTACACCTTC. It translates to CSARGDYRENYGYTF.

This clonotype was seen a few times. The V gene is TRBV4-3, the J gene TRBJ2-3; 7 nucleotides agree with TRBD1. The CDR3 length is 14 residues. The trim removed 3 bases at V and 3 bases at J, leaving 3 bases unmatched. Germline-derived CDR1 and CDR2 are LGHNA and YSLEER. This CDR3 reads CASSHVTGTDTQYF. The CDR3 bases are TGCGCCAGCAGCCACGTGACAGGGACAGATACGCAGTATTTT.

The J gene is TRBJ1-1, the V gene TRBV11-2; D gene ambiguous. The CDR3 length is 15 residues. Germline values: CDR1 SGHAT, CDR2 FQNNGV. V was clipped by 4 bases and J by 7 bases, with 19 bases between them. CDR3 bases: TGTGCCAGCAGCTCCTTCGTCCGGGAACGTGATGAAGCTTTCTTT. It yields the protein CASSSFVRERDEAFF. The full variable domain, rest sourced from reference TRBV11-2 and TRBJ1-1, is EAGVAQSPRYKIIEKRQSVAFWCNPISGHATLYWYQQILGQGPKLLIQFQNNGVVDDSQLPKDRFSAERLKGVDSTLKIQPAKLEDSAVYLCASSSFVRERDEAFFGQGTRLTVV.

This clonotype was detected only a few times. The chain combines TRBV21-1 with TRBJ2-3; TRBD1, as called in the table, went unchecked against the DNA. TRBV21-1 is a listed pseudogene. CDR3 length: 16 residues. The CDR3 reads CASSKEHQGRTDTQYF. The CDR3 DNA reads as TGTGCCAGCAGCAAGGAACATCAGGGACGCACAGATACGCAGTATTTT.

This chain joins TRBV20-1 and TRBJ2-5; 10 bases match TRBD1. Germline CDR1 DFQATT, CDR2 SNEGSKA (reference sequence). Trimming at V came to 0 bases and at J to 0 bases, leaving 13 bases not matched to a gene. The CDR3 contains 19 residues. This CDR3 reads CSARDPGTGVPTYQETQYF. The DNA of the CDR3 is TGCAGTGCTAGAGATCCCGGGACAGGGGTCCCCACTTACCAAGAGACCCAGTACTTC.

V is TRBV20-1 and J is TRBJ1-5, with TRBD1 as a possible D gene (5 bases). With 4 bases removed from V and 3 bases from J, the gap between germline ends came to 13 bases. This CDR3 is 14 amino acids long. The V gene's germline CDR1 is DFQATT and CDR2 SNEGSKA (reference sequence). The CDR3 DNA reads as TGCAGTGCTAAACGGGCAGGGAACAATCAGCCCCAGCATTTT. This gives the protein CSAKRAGNNQPQHF.

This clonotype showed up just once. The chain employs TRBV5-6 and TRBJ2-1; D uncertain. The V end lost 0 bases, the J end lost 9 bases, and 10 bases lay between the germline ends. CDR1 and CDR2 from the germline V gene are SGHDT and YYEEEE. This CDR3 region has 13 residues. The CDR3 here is CASSLGSTSEQFF. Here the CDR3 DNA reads TGTGCCAGCAGCTTGGGCTCGACAAGTGAGCAGTTCTTC.

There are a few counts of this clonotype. The CDR3 DNA reads as TGCAGTGCTAGAGACCCTAATGGGGGCCCCTACGAGCAGTACTTC. It specifies CSARDPNGGPYEQYF. This sequence joins TRBV20-1 and TRBJ2-7; possible D gene TRBD1, 6 bases. Trimming pared 0 bases from V and 2 bases from J, leaving 14 bases between. Looked up from germline, CDR1 is DFQATT and CDR2 is SNEGSKA (reference sequence). The CDR3 totals 15 residues.

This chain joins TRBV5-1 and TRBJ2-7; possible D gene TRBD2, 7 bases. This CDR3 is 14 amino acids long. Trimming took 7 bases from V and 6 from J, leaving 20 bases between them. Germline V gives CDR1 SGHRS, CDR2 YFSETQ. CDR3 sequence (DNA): TGCGCCAGCGGACTACAGGGAGGGGTAAGCGAGCAGTACTTC. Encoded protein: CASGLQGGVSEQYF.

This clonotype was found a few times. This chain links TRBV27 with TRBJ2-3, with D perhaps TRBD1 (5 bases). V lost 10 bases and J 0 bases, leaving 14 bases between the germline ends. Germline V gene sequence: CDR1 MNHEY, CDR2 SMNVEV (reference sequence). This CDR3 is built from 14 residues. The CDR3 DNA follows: TGTGCCACCCAGACAGTTTCTAGCACAGATACGCAGTATTTT. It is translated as CATQTVSSTDTQYF.

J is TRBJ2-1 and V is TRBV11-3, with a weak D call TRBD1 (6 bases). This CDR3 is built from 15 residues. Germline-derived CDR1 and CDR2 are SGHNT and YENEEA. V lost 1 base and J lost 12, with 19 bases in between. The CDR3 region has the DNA TGTGCCAGCAGCTTAGGGTACGGGCAGGGGCAAGGGCAGTTCTTC. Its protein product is CASSLGYGQGQGQFF.

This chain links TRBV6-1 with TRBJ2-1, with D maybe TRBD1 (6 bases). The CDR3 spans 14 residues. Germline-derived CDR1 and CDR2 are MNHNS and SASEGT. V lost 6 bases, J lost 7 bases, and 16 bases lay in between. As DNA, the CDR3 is TGTGCCAGCAGGTCACAGGGCTTCGGTAATGAGCAGTTCTTC. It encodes CASRSQGFGNEQFF.

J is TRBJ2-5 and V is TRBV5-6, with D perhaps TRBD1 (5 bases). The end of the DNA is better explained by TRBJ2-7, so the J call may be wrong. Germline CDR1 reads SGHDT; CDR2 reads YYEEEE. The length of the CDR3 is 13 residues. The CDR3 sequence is CASRYGQAYEQYF. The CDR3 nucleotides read TGTGCCAGCAGATACGGACAAGCCTACGAGCAGTACTTC.

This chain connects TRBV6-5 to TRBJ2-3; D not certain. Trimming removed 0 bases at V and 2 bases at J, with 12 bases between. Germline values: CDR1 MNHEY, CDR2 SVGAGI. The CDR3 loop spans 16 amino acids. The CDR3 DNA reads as TGTGCCAGCAGTTACTCCCCCCAATGGATCACAGATACGCAGTATTTT. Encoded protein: CASSYSPQWITDTQYF.